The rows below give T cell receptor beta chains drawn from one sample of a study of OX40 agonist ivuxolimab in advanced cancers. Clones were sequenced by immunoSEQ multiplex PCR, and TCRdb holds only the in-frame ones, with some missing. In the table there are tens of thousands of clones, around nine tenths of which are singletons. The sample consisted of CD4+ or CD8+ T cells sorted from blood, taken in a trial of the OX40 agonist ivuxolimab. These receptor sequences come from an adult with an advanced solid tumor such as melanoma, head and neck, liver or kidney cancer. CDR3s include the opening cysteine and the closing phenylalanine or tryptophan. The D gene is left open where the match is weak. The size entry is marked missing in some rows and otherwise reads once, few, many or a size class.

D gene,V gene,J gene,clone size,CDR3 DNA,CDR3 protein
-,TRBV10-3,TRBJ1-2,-,TGTGCCATCACGACAGTTGATAACTATGGCTACACCTTC,CAITTVDNYGYTF
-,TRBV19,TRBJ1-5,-,TGTGCCAGTAGTAGCCTTCTGTCGGGGCCGCTCAATCAGCCCCAGCATTTT,CASSSLLSGPLNQPQHF
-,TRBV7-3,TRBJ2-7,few,TGTGCCAGCAGCCCGGGACATTCCTACGAGCAGTACTTC,CASSPGHSYEQYF
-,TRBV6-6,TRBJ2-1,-,TGTGCCAGCAGTTACGCAAACAGGGATACGAATGAGCAGTTCTTC,CASSYANRDTNEQFF
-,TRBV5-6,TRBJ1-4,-,TGTGCCAGCAGCTGGGGTAGTGAAAAACTGTTTTTT,CASSWGSEKLFF
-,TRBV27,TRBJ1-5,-,TGTGCCAGCAGGCCTACAGGGTGGGGCAATCAGCCCCAGCATTTT,CASRPTGWGNQPQHF
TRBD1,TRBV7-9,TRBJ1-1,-,TGTGCCAGCAGCTCGCACAGGGGGCGGACTGAAGCTTTCTTT,CASSSHRGRTEAFF
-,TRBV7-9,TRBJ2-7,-,TGTGCCAGCAGCTTAGTGGGGGACACCACCTACGAGCAGTACTTC,CASSLVGDTTYEQYF
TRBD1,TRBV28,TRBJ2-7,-,TGTGCCAGCACTATCCGGGACAGGGCGGACGAGCAGTACTTC,CASTIRDRADEQYF
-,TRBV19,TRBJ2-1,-,TGTGCCAGTAGTCGGTCAAACCCCTACAATGAGCAGTTCTTC,CASSRSNPYNEQFF
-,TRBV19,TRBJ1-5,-,TGTGCCAGTAGTATAGGAGCGGTCAATCAGCCCCAGCATTTT,CASSIGAVNQPQHF
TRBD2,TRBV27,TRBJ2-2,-,TGTGCCAGCAGTCCCACAGCGGGAGGGCCGCCCACCGGGGAGCTGTTTTTT,CASSPTAGGPPTGELFF
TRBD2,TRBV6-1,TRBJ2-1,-,TGTGCCAGCAGTGAGATAGCGGGGAGGCCCTACAATGAGCAGTTCTTC,CASSEIAGRPYNEQFF
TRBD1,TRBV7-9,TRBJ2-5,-,TGTGCCAGCAGCATGAAACAGGGACAGGGGTGGGAGACCCAGTACTTC,CASSMKQGQGWETQYF
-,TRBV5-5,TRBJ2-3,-,TGTGCCAGCAGCTTGGGCTATGGCACAGATACGCAGTATTTT,CASSLGYGTDTQYF
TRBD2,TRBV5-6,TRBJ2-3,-,TGTGCCAGCAGCTCCGGGACTAGCGTCACAGATACGCAGTATTTT,CASSSGTSVTDTQYF
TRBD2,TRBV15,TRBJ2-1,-,TGTGCCACCAGCAGCGGGACTAGCGGTTACAATGAGCAGTTCTTC,CATSSGTSGYNEQFF
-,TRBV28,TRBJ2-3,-,TGTGCCAGCAGTTTAGGCCGTGTTATCGGTCTTAGCACAGATACGCAGTATTTT,CASSLGRVIGLSTDTQYF
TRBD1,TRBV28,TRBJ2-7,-,TGTGCCAGCAGTTTATTGGGGTTGGGGACAGGGTCCTACGAGCAGTACTTC,CASSLLGLGTGSYEQYF
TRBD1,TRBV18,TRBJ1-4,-,TGTGCCAGCTCACCCCGACCGGGACAGAGTATCAATGAAAAACTGTTTTTT,CASSPRPGQSINEKLFF
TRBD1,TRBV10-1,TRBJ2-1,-,TGCGCCAGCAGGGGGGACAGGGTGACTTCTGAGCAGTTCTTC,CASRGDRVTSEQFF
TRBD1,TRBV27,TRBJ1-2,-,TGTGCCAGCAGTACCGCCGGGGACAGGGTAGCTGGCTACACCTTC,CASSTAGDRVAGYTF
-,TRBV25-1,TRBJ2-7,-,TGTGCCAGCGCCGAATCTGGGGATCCCTACGAGCAGTACTTC,CASAESGDPYEQYF
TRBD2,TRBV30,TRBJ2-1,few,TGTGCCTGGAGTGCGGGGGGGTGGAGGAGGGCCTCCAATGAGCAGTTCTTC,CAWSAGGWRRASNEQFF
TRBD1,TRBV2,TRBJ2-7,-,TGTGCCAGCAGACCCGGGACAGGAAACTCCTACGAGCAGTACTTC,CASRPGTGNSYEQYF
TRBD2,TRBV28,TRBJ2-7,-,TGTGCCAGCAGTTTTAGCGGGAGTCTAGTCGAGCAGTACTTC,CASSFSGSLVEQYF
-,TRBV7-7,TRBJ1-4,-,TGTGCTAGCAGCTTTGCGACTAATGAAAAACTGTTTTTT,CASSFATNEKLFF
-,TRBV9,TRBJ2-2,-,TGTGCCAGCAGCCACCTTATGGGGAGGCCACTAGACACCGGGGAGCTGTTTTTT,CASSHLMGRPLDTGELFF
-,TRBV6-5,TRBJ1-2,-,TGTGCCAGCAGTCAAAGGACAAGTTCTAACTATGGCTACACCTTC,CASSQRTSSNYGYTF
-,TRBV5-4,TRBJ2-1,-,TGTGCCAGCAGCTCGACTACACTGGAGCAGTTCTTC,CASSSTTLEQFF
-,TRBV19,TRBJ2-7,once,TGTGCCAGTAGTATGTCGGTACAGGCAACCTACGAGCAGTACTTC,CASSMSVQATYEQYF
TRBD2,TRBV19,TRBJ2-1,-,TGTGCCAGTAGCTCCTCGCCGGGACTAGCGGGGTACAATGAGCAGTTCTTC,CASSSSPGLAGYNEQFF
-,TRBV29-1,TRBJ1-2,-,TGCAGCGTTGAGGACGGAGCGAACTATGGCTACACCTTC,CSVEDGANYGYTF
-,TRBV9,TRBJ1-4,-,TGTGCCAGCAGCTCCAGGGATCGGGGGACTAATGAAAAACTGTTTTTT,CASSSRDRGTNEKLFF
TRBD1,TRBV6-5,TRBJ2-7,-,TGTGCCAGCAGTTGGGACAGGGCCTACGAGCAGTACTTC,CASSWDRAYEQYF
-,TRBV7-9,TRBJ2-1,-,TGTGCCAGCAGCTCCCCCAACCGGAATGAGCAGTTCTTC,CASSSPNRNEQFF
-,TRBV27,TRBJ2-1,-,TGTGCCAGCAGTTTATCGGCCGAGAATGAGCAGTTCTTC,CASSLSAENEQFF
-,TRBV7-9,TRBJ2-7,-,TGTGCCAGCAGCTTAGTAAGTGGTCAATACGAGCAGTACTTC,CASSLVSGQYEQYF
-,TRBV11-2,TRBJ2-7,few,TGTGCCAGCAGCTGGGAAGGGGGAAGGTGGGAGCAGTACTTC,CASSWEGGRWEQYF
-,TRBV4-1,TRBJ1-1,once,TGCGCCAGCAGCCAAGATCCAGGGGAAGGGTACACTGAAGCTTTCTTT,CASSQDPGEGYTEAFF
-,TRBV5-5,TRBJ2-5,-,TGTGCCAGCAGCTTGGGGGTGGGGGCCGAGACCCAGTACTTC,CASSLGVGAETQYF
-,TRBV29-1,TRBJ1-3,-,TGCAGCGTTGAAGGGAACTCTGGAAACACCATATATTTT,CSVEGNSGNTIYF
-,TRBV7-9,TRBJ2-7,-,TGTGCCAGCAGCCAAAGTGTCCCTTACGAGCAGTACTTC,CASSQSVPYEQYF
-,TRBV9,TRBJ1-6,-,TGTGCCAGCAGCGTAGCTAACCAGGGTAATTCACCCCTCCACTTT,CASSVANQGNSPLHF
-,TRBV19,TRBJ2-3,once,TGTGCCAGTAGTCCCGGGCCAGATACGCAGTATTTT,CASSPGPDTQYF
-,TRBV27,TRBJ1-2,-,TGTGCCAGCAGTTTAGGGGGTTCCCACTATGGCTACACCTTC,CASSLGGSHYGYTF
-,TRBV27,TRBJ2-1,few,TGTGCCAGCAGTTCCCCACAGGGAGAATCCTACAATGAGCAGTTCTTC,CASSSPQGESYNEQFF
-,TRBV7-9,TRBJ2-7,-,TGTGCCAGCAGCCTCGGGGGCCTCTACGAGCAGTACTTC,CASSLGGLYEQYF
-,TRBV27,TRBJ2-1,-,TGTGCCAGCGAGAGTCGGGCCTACAATGAGCAGTTCTTC,CASESRAYNEQFF
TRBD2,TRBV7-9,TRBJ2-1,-,TGTGCCAGCAGCCCCCCTGCGGGAGAGACGTACAATGAGCAGTTCTTC,CASSPPAGETYNEQFF
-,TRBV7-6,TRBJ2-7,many,TGTGCCAGCAGTCCTACAGCAAGCATTCCCTACGAGCAGTACTTC,CASSPTASIPYEQYF
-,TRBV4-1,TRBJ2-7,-,TGCGCCAGCAGCCCTTTACAGGGCGGCTACGAGCAGTACTTC,CASSPLQGGYEQYF
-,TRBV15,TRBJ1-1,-,TGTGCCACCAGCAGAGATCTGTCCGAGAACACTGAAGCTTTCTTT,CATSRDLSENTEAFF
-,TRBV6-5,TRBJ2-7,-,TGTGCCAGCAGTTACGTGGGGACACCCTCCTACGAGCAGTACTTC,CASSYVGTPSYEQYF
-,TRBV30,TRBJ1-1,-,TGTGCCTGGAGTGTGGGTATCAACACTGAAGCTTTCTTT,CAWSVGINTEAFF
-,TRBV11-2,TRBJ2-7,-,TGTGCCAGCAGCTTCGGCAGGAGCTACGAGCAGTACTTC,CASSFGRSYEQYF
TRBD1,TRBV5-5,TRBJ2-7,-,TGTGCCAGCAGCTTGAGTGAGGCAGGGGGCGTATCTACTGTTCCCTACGAGCAGTACTTC,CASSLSEAGGVSTVPYEQYF
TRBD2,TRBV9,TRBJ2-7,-,TGTGCCAGCAGCCTGGGGCTAGCGGGAAGCGACGAGCAGTACTTC,CASSLGLAGSDEQYF
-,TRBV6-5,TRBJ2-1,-,TGTGCCAGCAGTTACTCGTCCCCCGGGCGGTACAATGAGCAGTTCTTC,CASSYSSPGRYNEQFF
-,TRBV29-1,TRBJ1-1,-,TGCAGCGTTGACTCAATGGGCACTGAAGCTTTCTTT,CSVDSMGTEAFF